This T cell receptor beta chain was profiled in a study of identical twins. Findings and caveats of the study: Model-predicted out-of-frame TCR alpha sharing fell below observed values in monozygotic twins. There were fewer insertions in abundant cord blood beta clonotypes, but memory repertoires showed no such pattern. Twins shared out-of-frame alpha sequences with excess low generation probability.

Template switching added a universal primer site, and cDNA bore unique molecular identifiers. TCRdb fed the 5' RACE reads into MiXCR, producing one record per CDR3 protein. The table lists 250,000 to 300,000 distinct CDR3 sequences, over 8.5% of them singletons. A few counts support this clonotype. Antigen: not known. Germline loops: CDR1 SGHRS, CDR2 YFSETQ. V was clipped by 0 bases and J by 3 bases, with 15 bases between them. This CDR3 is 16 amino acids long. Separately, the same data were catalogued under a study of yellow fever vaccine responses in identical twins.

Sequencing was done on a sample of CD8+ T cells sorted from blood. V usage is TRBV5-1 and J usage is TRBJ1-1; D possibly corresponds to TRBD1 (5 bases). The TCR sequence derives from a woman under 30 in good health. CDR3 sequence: CASSLEWFWGDTEAFF. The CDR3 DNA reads TGCGCCAGCAGCTTGGAGTGGTTTTGGGGCGACACTGAAGCTTTCTTT.